This T cell receptor beta chain is drawn from a study of blood T cells in healthy people across ages. The CDR3 sequence is 14 residues long. V was pared by 1 base and J by 8 bases, with 12 bases between. Germline V CDR1 and CDR2: SGHDT, YYEEEE. This clonotype was seen a handful of times. Using a J-beta primer mix together with a sample-barcoded 5' primer, a second PCR was run for about 6 to 12 cycles. TCRdb re-derived calls from the 5' RACE reads in MiXCR, one entry per CDR3 protein. The sample lists around 900,000 distinct CDR3 sequences; roughly 51% were seen once. The sample taken for sequencing was blood. The chain uses TRBV5-6 and TRBJ1-4; the D is unclear. The sequence derives from a woman aged 55-69 years in good health. The CDR3 loop is CASSLKPALEKLFF. As DNA, the CDR3 is TGTGCCAGCAGCTTGAAACCGGCGTTGGAAAAACTGTTTTTT.